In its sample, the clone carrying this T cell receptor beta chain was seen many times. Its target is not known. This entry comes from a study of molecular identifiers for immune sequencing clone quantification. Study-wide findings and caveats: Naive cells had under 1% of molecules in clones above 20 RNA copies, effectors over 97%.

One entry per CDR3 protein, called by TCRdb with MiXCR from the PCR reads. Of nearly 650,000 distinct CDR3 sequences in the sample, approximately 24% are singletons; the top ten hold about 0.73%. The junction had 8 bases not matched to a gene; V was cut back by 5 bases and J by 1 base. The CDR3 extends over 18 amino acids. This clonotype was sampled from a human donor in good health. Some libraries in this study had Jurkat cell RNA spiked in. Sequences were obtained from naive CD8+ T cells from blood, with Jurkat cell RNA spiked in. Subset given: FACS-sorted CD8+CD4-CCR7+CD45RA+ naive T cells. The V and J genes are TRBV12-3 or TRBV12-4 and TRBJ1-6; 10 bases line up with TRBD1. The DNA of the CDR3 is TGTGCCAGCAGTCCGGGACAGGGGATAAGGTCCTATAATTCACCCCTCCACTTT. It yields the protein CASSPGQGIRSYNSPLHF.